These 10 T cell receptor beta chains were all obtained from the same sample, sequenced in a study of T cell responses to AZD1222 COVID-19 vaccine (dated by TCRdb to the early 2020s). The library was made by the immunoSEQ multiplex PCR assay. TCRdb took over this immuneACCESS table, retaining in-frame rearrangements with V and J assigned. Such tables are incomplete; in checked studies, under half of the missing clones stem from an unresolved V gene, and the remainder is unexplained. This sample comprises roughly 67,000 clones, 80% to 90% of them detected only once. Roughly 27% of the sample belongs to the ten largest clones. The sample's time point label is to be understood as: about 28 days (+/-7) after the second vaccine dose. The sample in question was peripheral blood, obtained 28 days after the second AZD1222 dose. All receptors come from an adult who received the AZD1222 COVID-19 vaccine.

The chain couples TRBV6-2 or TRBV6-3 to TRBJ1-2; D unresolved. Trimming cost V 0 bases and J 4 bases, with 15 bases left between them. The CDR3 contains 16 residues. In germline, CDR1 is MNHEY, CDR2 SVGEGT. As DNA, the CDR3 is TGTGCCAGCAGTTACTCGAAGGTTGTGTTCGTCTATGGCTACACCTTC. It translates to CASSYSKVVFVYGYTF.

This clone was seen only once. CDR3 nucleotide sequence: TGCGCCAGCAGCTTGGGGGGAAATACAGCCTACGAGCAGTACTTC. Its protein is CASSLGGNTAYEQYF. This chain connects TRBV5-1 to TRBJ2-7; D gene uncertain. Germline V gene sequence: CDR1 SGHRS, CDR2 YFSETQ. The CDR3 runs 15 residues. The V and J ends lost 0 bases and 2 bases respectively, with 12 bases between them. Full variable domain (remainder filled in from reference TRBV5-1 and TRBJ2-7): KAGVTQTPRYLIKTRGQQVTLSCSPISGHRSVSWYQQTPGQGLQFLFEYFSETQRNKGNFPGRFSGRQFSNSRSEMNVSTLELGDSALYLCASSLGGNTAYEQYFGPGTRLTVT.

This chain connects TRBV9 to TRBJ2-1, with 15 bases identical to TRBD2. The germline V gene has CDR1 SGDLS and CDR2 YYNGEE. This CDR3 has 14 amino acids. V lost 7 bases, J lost 6 bases, and 2 bases stayed unmatched. CDR3 region: CASGLAGGANEQFF. CDR3 bases: TGTGCCAGCGGACTAGCGGGAGGGGCCAATGAGCAGTTCTTC.

The genes are TRBV5-1 and TRBJ2-1; 7 bases align to TRBD1. This CDR3 spans 15 amino acids. With 4 bases clipped from V and 0 bases from J, the junction kept 4 bases outside the gene matches. The V gene's germline CDR1 is SGHRS and CDR2 YFSETQ. In DNA form, the CDR3 reads TGCGCCAGCAGCACTGCAGGGGGCTCCTACAATGAGCAGTTCTTC. Encoded protein: CASSTAGGSYNEQFF.

The chain links TRBV2 to TRBJ2-7; 9 bases map to TRBD1. Germline V gives CDR1 SNHLY, CDR2 FYNNEI. The CDR3 extends over 15 amino acids. With 6 bases clipped from V and 3 bases from J, the junction kept 9 bases outside the gene matches. DNA of the CDR3: TGTGCCAGCAGACCGGGACAGGGCGACTACTACGAGCAGTACTTC. Protein product: CASRPGQGDYYEQYF.

This chain links TRBV29-1 with TRBJ1-2; perhaps TRBD1 as D (6 bases). The V gene's germline CDR1 is SQVTM and CDR2 ANQGSEA. Trimming stripped 1 base from V and 4 bases from J, with 16 bases between. CDR3 size: 15 residues. CDR3 region: CSVEGTDSPSYGYTF. CDR3 nucleotide sequence: TGCAGCGTTGAAGGAACGGACAGTCCAAGCTATGGCTACACCTTC.

This sequence joins TRBV5-1 and TRBJ2-3, with D uncertain. Trimming removed 0 bases from V and 0 bases from J, with 11 bases in between. CDR3 size: 16 residues. The germline V gene has CDR1 SGHRS and CDR2 YFSETQ. In nucleotides, the CDR3 is TGCGCCAGCAGCTTGGCCGGGCAAACCAGCACAGATACGCAGTATTTT. Its translation is CASSLAGQTSTDTQYF.

CDR3 residues: CASTKTGERGDTEAFF. The CDR3 nucleotides are TGTGCCAGTACCAAGACAGGAGAGAGGGGGGACACTGAAGCTTTCTTT. The chain couples TRBV19 to TRBJ1-1, with D perhaps TRBD1 (6 bases). This CDR3 is 16 amino acids long. The ends were cut back, 7 bases at V and 3 bases at J, with 21 bases in the middle. Germline V gives CDR1 LNHDA, CDR2 SQIVND (reference sequence).

This chain uses TRBV5-6 with TRBJ1-6, with 9 nucleotides matching TRBD1. Germline V gene data show CDR1 as SGHDT and CDR2 as YYEEEE. V shed 2 bases, J shed 10 bases, and the junction held 7 bases outside the gene matches. The CDR3 has 15 amino acids. The CDR3 DNA sequence: TGTGCCAGCAGCTTAGGAGGACAGGGGTGGTCACCCCTCCACTTT. Amino acids: CASSLGGQGWSPLHF.

V gene TRBV7-3 combines with J gene TRBJ2-5, with 9 bases that match TRBD2. Germline CDR1 SGHTA, CDR2 FQGTGA. The CDR3 is made up of 15 amino acids. V gave up 4 bases and J gave up 5 bases; unmatched junction bases: 8. The CDR3 reads CASSSLAGVRETQYF. The CDR3 nucleotides are TGTGCCAGCAGCTCGTTAGCGGGAGTACGGGAGACCCAGTACTTC.